This T cell receptor beta chain was retrieved from a study of T cell responses to AZD1222 COVID-19 vaccine. Study outcomes and limitations: Spike regions recognized by vaccine-associated CD4 TCRs spanned the protein, led by 160-218 and 743-854. Reportedly, close to half of spike-specific TCRs are directed against unmutated variant regions.

Clones were read by immunoSEQ multiplex PCR, and TCRdb kept only the in-frame ones, dropping some. The sample lists roughly 140,000 clones; more than 90% were seen once. This CDR3 region has 15 residues. V dropped 4 bases and J dropped 7 bases, with 20 bases sitting between them. Germline-derived CDR1 and CDR2 are SGHTS and YDEGEE. The table lists this clone with a count of one. What it binds is not known. Specimen: peripheral blood, collected 28 days after the second AZD1222 dose. The rearrangement links TRBV5-8 to TRBJ1-2, with no clear D. The TCR sequence derives from an adult who received the AZD1222 COVID-19 vaccine. The CDR3 protein is CASSLLGTYLSGYTF. CDR3 coding DNA: TGTGCCAGCAGCCTGTTGGGAACCTACCTATCTGGCTACACCTTC.